Below, 21 T cell receptor beta chains from the same sample are listed, as sequenced in a study of monozygotic twins with inflammatory bowel disease. TCRdb reprocessed the 5' RACE reads and stores each CDR3 protein as one record, lacking DNA. The listing records 300,000 to 400,000 distinct CDR3 sequences. Sample: blood. Receptor source: a human donor with ulcerative colitis or Crohn's disease, or a healthy co-twin of an affected twin (not recorded which).

CDR3 sequence reads: CASRTQGNEQFF. The chain links TRBV28 to TRBJ2-1; the TRBD1 assignment by TCRdb is unverifiable without DNA. Germline-derived CDR1 and CDR2 are MDHEN and SYDVKM. The CDR3 extends over 12 amino acids.

The gene calls are TRBV4-3 and TRBJ2-1; TCRdb names TRBD2, which stays unverified in the absence of DNA. CDR1 and CDR2 from the germline V gene are LGHNA and YSLEER. The CDR3 is 19 amino acids. CDR3 protein: CASSQDLRDYFSSYNEQFF.

The chain recombines TRBV20-1 with TRBJ1-5; TCRdb names TRBD1, which stays unverified in the absence of DNA. CDR3 length: 15 amino acids. In germline, CDR1 is DFQATT, CDR2 SNEGSKA (reference sequence). The CDR3 is CSATTGGFSNQPQHF.

The rearrangement links TRBV20-1 to TRBJ1-1; TCRdb returns TRBD1, unconfirmable since there is no DNA. The CDR3 contains 15 residues. The germline V gene encodes CDR1 DFQATT and CDR2 SNEGSKA (reference sequence). The CDR3 loop is CSARNRIYMNTEAFF.

The V gene is TRBV5-1, the J gene TRBJ2-5. Germline V CDR1 and CDR2: SGHRS, YFSETQ. CDR3 length equals 12 residues. CDR3 sequence: CASSANEETQYF.

This chain connects TRBV15 to TRBJ2-3; as DNA is missing, the TRBD2 call by TCRdb cannot be tested. Germline lookup yields CDR1 LNHNV and CDR2 YYDKDF (reference sequence). The CDR3 totals 14 residues. CDR3 residues: CATNAGPDVGTQYF.

The gene calls are TRBV20-1 and TRBJ1-2; TCRdb's D call of TRBD1 is untestable without DNA. CDR1 and CDR2 from the germline V gene are DFQATT and SNEGSKA (reference sequence). CDR3 size: 13 residues. CDR3 sequence: CSARTVFNYGYTF.

The CDR3 sequence: CASSSGRTYGYTF. This rearrangement joins TRBV7-9 to TRBJ1-2. Germline V CDR1 and CDR2: SEHNR, FQNEAQ (reference sequence). The CDR3 is made up of 13 amino acids.

V and J are TRBV18 and TRBJ1-6; TCRdb outputs TRBD1, but without DNA this stays unchecked. The CDR3 extends over 15 amino acids. Germline V gene data show CDR1 as KGHSH and CDR2 as LQKENI. The CDR3 reads CASSADRLENSPLHF.

The rearrangement joins TRBV9 to TRBJ2-7; checking the TCRdb D call of TRBD1 is not possible without DNA. This CDR3 has 13 residues. Germline V gene data show CDR1 as SGDLS and CDR2 as YYNGEE. This chain's CDR3 is CASSAGTDYEQYF.

The chain carries TRBV7-3 and TRBJ2-2. The CDR3 is 14 residues long. The germline V gene encodes CDR1 SGHTA and CDR2 FQGTGA. The CDR3 sequence is CASSLTDSTGELFF.

The CDR3 loop is CASSPPGVYSNQPQHF. The chain couples TRBV7-2 to TRBJ1-5; absent DNA, TCRdb's TRBD1 call cannot be checked. The CDR3 loop spans 16 amino acids. Germline V gives CDR1 SGHTA, CDR2 FQGNSA.

The V call is TRBV7-6, the J call TRBJ1-6; the D call from TCRdb, TRBD1, cannot be confirmed without DNA. CDR1 and CDR2 (germline): SGHVS, FNYEAQ. The CDR3 runs 13 residues. The CDR3: CASSETGDSPLHF.

The chain uses TRBV29-1 and TRBJ2-2; TCRdb's assignment of TRBD1 cannot be checked, as there is no DNA. Germline V gives CDR1 SQVTM, CDR2 ANQGSEA. The CDR3 consists of 14 residues. The CDR3: CSVGQGVNTGELFF.

The chain joins TRBV5-1 to TRBJ2-7. The CDR3 contains 15 residues. CDR1 SGHRS and CDR2 YFSETQ come from the germline V gene. The CDR3: CASSVDAGEHYEQYF.

This chain uses TRBV10-3 with TRBJ1-2; TCRdb's assignment of TRBD1 cannot be checked, as there is no DNA. Per the germline V gene, CDR1 is ENHRY and CDR2 is SYGVKD. CDR3 size: 15 residues. CDR3 sequence: CAISESGQVGYGYTF.

This chain joins TRBV20-1 and TRBJ1-1; absent DNA, TCRdb's TRBD1 call cannot be checked. This CDR3 contains 14 residues. Per the germline V gene, CDR1 is DFQATT and CDR2 is SNEGSKA (reference sequence). The CDR3 is CSASGQGVNTEAFF.

This chain uses TRBV7-2 with TRBJ2-1. Germline V gives CDR1 SGHTA, CDR2 FQGNSA. This CDR3 region has 15 residues. This CDR3 reads CASSQTGSSYNEQFF.

J is TRBJ1-2 and V is TRBV10-3; without DNA, the TCRdb call of TRBD1 cannot be checked. This CDR3 region has 13 residues. Germline V gives CDR1 ENHRY, CDR2 SYGVKD. CDR3 amino acids: CAISPDSNGGYTF.

The V call is TRBV20-1, the J call TRBJ2-1; lacking DNA, the TRBD2 call made by TCRdb goes unchecked. The CDR3 length is 13 residues. Germline CDR1 and CDR2: DFQATT and SNEGSKA (reference sequence). CDR3 amino acids: CSASGPTYNEQFF.

The V call is TRBV4-3, the J call TRBJ2-3; the D call from TCRdb, TRBD1, cannot be confirmed without DNA. This CDR3 is built from 16 residues. The V gene's germline CDR1 is LGHNA and CDR2 YSLEER. The CDR3 protein is CASSQGPRGHADTQYF.